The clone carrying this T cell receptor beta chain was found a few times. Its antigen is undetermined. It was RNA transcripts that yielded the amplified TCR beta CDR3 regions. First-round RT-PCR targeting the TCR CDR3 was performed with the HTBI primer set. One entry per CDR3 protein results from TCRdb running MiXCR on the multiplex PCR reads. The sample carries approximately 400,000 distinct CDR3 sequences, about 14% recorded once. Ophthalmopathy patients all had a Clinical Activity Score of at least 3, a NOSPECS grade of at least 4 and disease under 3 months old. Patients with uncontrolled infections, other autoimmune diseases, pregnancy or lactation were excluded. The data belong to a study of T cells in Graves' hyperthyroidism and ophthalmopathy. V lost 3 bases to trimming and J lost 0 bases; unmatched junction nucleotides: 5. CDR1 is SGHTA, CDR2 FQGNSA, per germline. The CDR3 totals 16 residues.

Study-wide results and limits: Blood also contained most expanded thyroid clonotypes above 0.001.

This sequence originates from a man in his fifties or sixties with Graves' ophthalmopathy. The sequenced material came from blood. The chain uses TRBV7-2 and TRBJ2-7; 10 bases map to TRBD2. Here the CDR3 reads CTSSFWEREGSYEQYF. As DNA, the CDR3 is TGTACCAGCAGCTTCTGGGAGCGGGAGGGCTCCTACGAGCAGTACTTC.